These 17 T cell receptor beta chains were sequenced from one sample in a study of T cell repertoires in cytomegalovirus infection. TCRdb re-analysed the reads in MiXCR, keeping a single row per CDR3 protein. The sample holds 450,000 to 600,000 distinct CDR3 sequences, about 42% seen once. The antigens for these receptors are not known. This specimen consisted of cultured PBMCs, obtained from culture after CMV antigen stimulation. All receptors come from a human donor in good health (CMV status not recorded). Some clones in this sample may be carry-over from other donors' samples.

Only a few counts were recorded for this clonotype. The genes are TRBV28 and TRBJ1-4; D ambiguous. The germline V gene has CDR1 MDHEN and CDR2 SYDVKM. The length of the CDR3 is 14 residues. Trimming left V 6 bases short and J 2 bases short, with 10 bases between. The chain's CDR3 is CASSLRMTNEKLFF. CDR3 sequence (DNA): TGTGCCAGCAGCCTTAGGATGACTAATGAAAAACTGTTTTTT.

This chain links TRBV12-3 or TRBV12-4 with TRBJ1-4; D unresolved. CDR3 size: 13 residues. The V end was cut by 6 bases, the J end by 8 bases, with 13 bases between. CDR3 amino acids: CASSRNRQEKLFF. CDR3 coding DNA: TGTGCCAGCAGCCGGAACAGACAAGAAAAACTGTTTTTT.

The chain links TRBV5-6 to TRBJ2-1, with D unclear. The CDR3 covers 12 residues. Trimming took 4 bases from V and 9 from J, leaving 11 bases between them. CDR1 is SGHDT and CDR2 is YYEEEE in the germline V gene. The CDR3: CASSRIRSEQFF. The CDR3 DNA sequence: TGTGCCAGCAGCCGCATTCGGAGTGAGCAGTTCTTC.

Written as DNA, the CDR3 is TGTGCCAGCAGCCGAAAGACAGGGCCGCTGAACACCGGGGAGCTGTTTTTT. Protein sequence: CASSRKTGPLNTGELFF. V usage is TRBV6-8 and J usage is TRBJ2-2, with 7 bases that match TRBD1. Germline trimming cut 6 bases from V and 1 base from J; bases unmatched to any gene: 11. CDR1 MNHGY and CDR2 SAAAGT come from the germline V gene. The CDR3 consists of 17 residues.

The chain employs TRBV15 and TRBJ1-4; D is ambiguous. Germline CDR1 is LNHNV and CDR2 is YYDKDF (reference sequence). Trimming pared 2 bases from V and 3 bases from J, leaving 4 bases between. This CDR3 is built from 13 residues. The CDR3 coding sequence is TGTGCCACCAGCAGAAGTCCTAATGAAAAACTGTTTTTT. This encodes CATSRSPNEKLFF.

J is TRBJ2-7 and V is TRBV2; TRBD2 aligns across 8 bases. V trimming: 10 bases; J trimming: 2 bases; junction bases outside the gene matches: 7. CDR1 SNHLY and CDR2 FYNNEI come from the germline V gene. There are 13 residues in the CDR3. The DNA of the CDR3 is TGTGCCACCCAGACTAGCGAAACCTACGAGCAGTACTTC. Translated, it gives CATQTSETYEQYF.

The chain carries TRBV2 and TRBJ2-7, with D uncertain. V lost 8 bases and J lost 4, with 18 bases in between. Per the germline V gene, CDR1 is SNHLY and CDR2 is FYNNEI. The CDR3 has 14 amino acids. CDR3 residues: CASWSPRSGYEQYF. The CDR3 DNA reads TGTGCCAGCTGGTCTCCTCGGTCGGGTTACGAGCAGTACTTC.

The chain recombines TRBV4-1 with TRBJ1-1, with TRBD1 identical over 8 bases. The germline V gene encodes CDR1 MGHRA and CDR2 YSYEKL. The J segment lost 4 bases and the V segment lost 0 bases, leaving 1 base of the junction unmatched. The length of the CDR3 is 14 residues. Here the CDR3 reads CASSQEQGGTEAFF. The CDR3 nucleotides read TGCGCCAGCAGCCAAGAACAGGGGGGCACTGAAGCTTTCTTT.

V gene TRBV7-6 combines with J gene TRBJ2-3; D is undetermined. Germline CDR1 SGHVS, CDR2 FNYEAQ. Trimming took off 0 bases at V and 5 bases at J, with 6 bases between the two ends. The CDR3 has 13 amino acids. In DNA, the CDR3 is TGTGCCAGCAGCTTAGCGAACCTAGATACGCAGTATTTT. It encodes CASSLANLDTQYF. The whole variable domain, remainder taken from reference TRBV7-6 and TRBJ2-3, is GAGVSQSPRYKVTKRGQDVALRCDPISGHVSLYWYRQALGQGPEFLTYFNYEAQQDKSGLPNDRFSAERPEGSISTLTIQRTEQRDSAMYRCASSLANLDTQYFGPGTRLTVL.

This clonotype was found a few times. The chain carries TRBV6-8 and TRBJ2-7; a possible D gene is TRBD1 (5 bases). Trimming pared 6 bases from V and 3 bases from J, leaving 12 bases between. Per germline, CDR1 MNHGY and CDR2 SAAAGT. This CDR3 contains 13 residues. CDR3 bases: TGTGCCAGCAGAATAAGGGGCGACTACGAGCAGTACTTC. Its translation is CASRIRGDYEQYF.

Of note for this clonotype: The junction differs from germline at one of its ends, possibly a read error. This chain connects TRBV20-1 to TRBJ1-1; D may be TRBD1 (5 bases). The V gene's germline CDR1 is DFQATT and CDR2 SNEGSKA (reference sequence). CDR3 length: 13 amino acids. CDR3 sequence (DNA): TGCAGTGCTAGGGTAACAGGCCTCTCATGGTTCCCCTTT. As protein: CSARVTGLSWFPF.

This clonotype was seen more than once but under ten times. V gene TRBV5-4 combines with J gene TRBJ2-3; perhaps TRBD2 as D (5 bases). CDR1 and CDR2 (germline): SGHNT, YYREEE (reference sequence). The CDR3 sequence is 14 residues long. The V gene lost 9 bases and the J gene lost 0 bases, with 14 bases spanning the gap. The CDR3 nucleotides are TGTGCCACTTTGGCCCCGGGGAGCACAGATACGCAGTATTTT. This gives the protein CATLAPGSTDTQYF.

This clonotype has more than one count but fewer than ten. The chain employs TRBV7-4 and TRBJ2-1; D gene unclear. V was trimmed by 3 bases and J by 4 bases, leaving 13 bases between them. Looked up from germline, CDR1 is SGHVT and CDR2 is SQSDAQ. CDR3 length: 15 residues. DNA of the CDR3: TGTGCCAGCAGCTTCAGTGAGGAAGTATACAATGAGCAGTTCTTC. It translates to CASSFSEEVYNEQFF.

This clonotype was counted between two and nine times. The rearrangement joins TRBV7-2 to TRBJ2-3; D may be TRBD2 (5 bases). The CDR3 covers 15 residues. The ends were cut back, 5 bases at V and 0 bases at J, with 12 bases in the middle. Germline CDR1 is SGHTA and CDR2 is FQGNSA. The CDR3 sequence is CASSPSIASTDTQYF. The CDR3 DNA is TGTGCCAGCAGCCCGAGTATAGCGAGCACAGATACGCAGTATTTT.

The chain is built from TRBV28 and TRBJ2-3, with D perhaps TRBD2 (5 bases). Germline V lookup: CDR1 MDHEN, CDR2 SYDVKM. Trimming pared 5 bases from V and 1 base from J, leaving 19 bases between. The CDR3 length is 17 residues. CDR3 region: CASSPTGVLSGTDTQYF. CDR3 bases: TGTGCCAGCAGTCCGACCGGGGTACTGAGTGGCACAGATACGCAGTATTTT.

This clonotype was seen more than once but under ten times. The V call is TRBV7-6, the J call TRBJ2-4; D is ambiguous. This CDR3 is built from 13 residues. Trimming took 1 base from V and 8 from J, leaving 9 bases between them. The germline V gene encodes CDR1 SGHVS and CDR2 FNYEAQ. This CDR3 is CASSLGAEDIQYF. Here the CDR3 DNA reads TGTGCCAGCAGCTTAGGGGCCGAAGACATTCAGTACTTC.

Worth noting for this clonotype: The junction departs from germline at one end; a sequencing error may be responsible. The chain uses TRBV7-2 and TRBJ2-1; D may be TRBD2 (7 bases). CDR1 SGHTA and CDR2 FQGNSA come from the germline V gene. The CDR3 covers 16 residues. CDR3 sequence reads: CASSFSGQGPYNEQFF. CDR3 nucleotide sequence: TGTGCCAGCAGCTTTAGCGGGCAGGGGCCCTATAATGAGCAGTTCTTC.